The 8 T cell receptor beta chains in this list originate from one sample, sequenced in a study of Graves' ophthalmopathy and Graves' hyperthyroidism. RNA transcripts yielded amplified TCR beta CDR3 regions. HTBI primers served in a first-round RT-PCR, which a second-round multiplex PCR followed. Each CDR3 protein is one row after TCRdb ran MiXCR on the multiplex PCR reads. The sample shows some 410,000 distinct CDR3 sequences, around 21% of them seen only once. The sample comprised peripheral blood. All receptors derive from a woman under 30 with stable Graves' hyperthyroidism.

This clonotype came up many times. The chain uses TRBV4-1 and TRBJ1-5; D is ambiguous. Germline lookup yields CDR1 MGHRA and CDR2 YSYEKL. CDR3 length equals 15 residues. V gave up 1 base and J gave up 4 bases, with 11 bases separating them. The CDR3 region is CASSQVGVRNQPQHF. In nucleotides, the CDR3 is TGCGCCAGCAGCCAAGTGGGCGTAAGGAATCAGCCCCAGCATTTT.

This clonotype was detected many times. The chain couples TRBV29-1 to TRBJ2-7; 8 bases fit TRBD2. The CDR3 has 13 amino acids. Germline-derived CDR1 and CDR2 are SQVTM and ANQGSEA. The J segment lost 3 bases and the V segment lost 6 bases, leaving 7 bases of the junction unmatched. The CDR3 region is CSVAGAGDYEQYF. The CDR3, as DNA: TGCAGCGTCGCTGGAGCGGGAGACTACGAGCAGTACTTC.

The sample holds many counts of this clonotype. The CDR3 spells CASSYVPGAAYEQYF. CDR3 coding DNA: TGTGCCAGCAGTTACGTGCCCGGGGCAGCCTACGAGCAGTACTTC. The rearrangement joins TRBV6-2 or TRBV6-3 to TRBJ2-7; D assignment may be TRBD1 or TRBD2 (5 bases each). V gave up 2 bases and J gave up 2 bases, with 13 bases separating them. The germline CDR1 and CDR2 sequences are MNHEY and SVGEGT. The CDR3 has 15 amino acids.

This clonotype was seen ten or more times. The rearrangement links TRBV19 to TRBJ2-5, with 8 nucleotides matching TRBD1. With 10 bases clipped from V and 4 bases from J, the junction kept 5 bases outside the gene matches. Germline lookup yields CDR1 LNHDA and CDR2 SQIVND (reference sequence). This CDR3 comprises 12 residues. CDR3 in DNA: TGTGCCACCGGACAGGGTGTAGAGACCCAGTACTTC. It encodes CATGQGVETQYF.

This clonotype was observed many times. The V and J genes are TRBV20-1 and TRBJ1-5; D gene ambiguous. Germline loops: CDR1 DFQATT, CDR2 SNEGSKA (reference sequence). V was trimmed by 1 base and J by 3 bases, leaving 13 bases between them. The CDR3 has 15 amino acids. CDR3 in DNA: TGCAGTGCTAGAGTACGGGCGATTCACAATCAGCCCCAGCATTTT. This gives the protein CSARVRAIHNQPQHF.

This clonotype was seen many times. This chain uses TRBV18 with TRBJ1-1, with 7 positions matching TRBD1. This CDR3 has 15 amino acids. CDR1 is KGHSH, CDR2 LQKENI, per germline. J lost 1 base, V lost 3 bases, and 5 bases had no gene match. CDR3 protein: CASSPRGDRNTEAFF. The CDR3 DNA reads as TGTGCCAGCTCACCCCGAGGGGACAGGAACACTGAAGCTTTCTTT.

The V gene is TRBV3-1, the J gene TRBJ2-7; TRBD2 might be the D (6 bases). Germline CDR1 reads LGHDT; CDR2 reads YNNKEL (reference sequence). V lost 1 base and J lost 9, with 19 bases in between. CDR3 length: 15 amino acids. The CDR3 sequence is CASSQGLGGTHWQYF. In nucleotides, the CDR3 is TGTGCCAGCAGCCAAGGTCTTGGAGGGACTCATTGGCAGTACTTC.

This clonotype has ten or more counts. V is TRBV5-1 and J is TRBJ2-7; D is uncertain. Germline V gene sequence: CDR1 SGHRS, CDR2 YFSETQ. This CDR3 comprises 15 residues. V lost 2 bases and J lost 0, with 12 bases in between. The CDR3 DNA sequence: TGCGCCAGCAGCTTAAAACCTCCGAGCTCCTACGAGCAGTACTTC. This sequence encodes CASSLKPPSSYEQYF.